This T cell receptor (beta chain) was found in a study of CDR3 diversity in severe acne. TCRdb called the PCR reads again in MiXCR, with one record for every CDR3 protein. The table includes some 90,000 distinct CDR3 sequences, 45% to 50% detected once. V trimming: 5 bases; J trimming: 0 bases; junction bases outside the gene matches: 16. This CDR3 is built from 19 residues. The germline V gene encodes CDR1 SEHNR and CDR2 FQNEAQ (reference sequence). Sequenced: blood. The chain employs TRBV7-9 and TRBJ2-4, with 7 bases fitting TRBD1. This TCR was recovered from a male donor in good health, serving as a control. The chain's CDR3 is CASSPSTGPGTLAKNIQYF. CDR3 in DNA: TGTGCCAGCAGCCCTTCGACAGGGCCGGGGACCTTAGCCAAAAACATTCAGTACTTC.